The 24 T cell receptor beta chains presented below share a single source sample, sequenced in a study of blood T cell repertoires in COVID-19. Sequencing was performed with immunoSEQ multiplex PCR; in TCRdb, only in-frame clones are kept and a portion is missing. Among approximately 120,000 clones listed, around three quarters were seen once. What was sequenced was peripheral blood. The receptors come from a human donor in a cohort sampled during active COVID-19.

In its sample, this clone was seen once. This rearrangement joins TRBV7-9 to TRBJ2-7; maybe TRBD1 (5 bases). V shed 5 bases and J shed 4 bases, with 15 bases lying between them. This CDR3 comprises 14 residues. Germline CDR1 reads SEHNR; CDR2 reads FQNEAQ (reference sequence). The CDR3 nucleotides read TGTGCCAGCAGCCAGGGTGCGGTTTGGTACGAGCAGTACTTC. This encodes CASSQGAVWYEQYF.

The chain employs TRBV28 and TRBJ1-1, with a tentative D call TRBD1 (6 bases). Trimming pared 4 bases from V and 1 base from J, leaving 10 bases between. Germline lookup yields CDR1 MDHEN and CDR2 SYDVKM. The length of the CDR3 is 14 residues. Written as DNA, the CDR3 is TGTGCCAGCAGTTCCCCGGACAGGAACACTGAAGCTTTCTTT. Protein sequence: CASSSPDRNTEAFF.

The chain couples TRBV18 to TRBJ2-3; 7 bases fit TRBD1. The ends lost 4 bases at V and 2 bases at J; junction bases unmatched: 3. Germline CDR1 KGHSH, CDR2 LQKENI. This CDR3 comprises 14 residues. CDR3 residues: CASSLQGVTDTQYF. In DNA, the CDR3 is TGTGCCAGCTCACTTCAGGGGGTCACAGATACGCAGTATTTT.

This clone was detected a few times. The chain carries TRBV7-6 and TRBJ2-7; 8 bases are a match to TRBD1. This CDR3 is 16 amino acids long. V lost 5 bases, J lost 2 bases, and 11 bases stayed unmatched. Germline V lookup: CDR1 SGHVS, CDR2 FNYEAQ. The DNA for the CDR3 is TGTGCCAGCAGCAGCACCCGACAGGGGTTAACCTACGAGCAGTACTTC. The encoded protein is CASSSTRQGLTYEQYF.

The CDR3 DNA is TGTGCCAGCAGCTTGGGCGTTGTAGATACGCAGTATTTT. Translating gives CASSLGVVDTQYF. J is TRBJ2-3 and V is TRBV13; D not certain. Deletions cut 3 bases from V and 5 bases from J, with 9 bases between. This CDR3 is built from 13 residues. CDR1 and CDR2 (germline): PRHDT, FYEKMQ (reference sequence).

This chain's CDR3 is CASSLTGDEQYF. CDR3 nucleotides: TGTGCCAGCAGTTTGACAGGGGACGAGCAGTACTTC. The chain links TRBV6-6 to TRBJ2-7, with 8 bases that match TRBD1. Germline V gene lookup returns CDR1 MNHNY and CDR2 SVGAGI (reference sequence). V was clipped by 4 bases and J by 5 bases; unmatched bases: 1. The CDR3 has 12 amino acids.

This chain connects TRBV27 to TRBJ1-1; TRBD1 aligns across 8 bases. This CDR3 contains 17 residues. With 4 bases clipped from V and 5 bases from J, the junction kept 15 bases outside the gene matches. CDR1 is MNHEY, CDR2 SMNVEV, per germline (reference sequence). The CDR3 spells CASSSPFQGAEGTEAFF. In nucleotides, the CDR3 is TGTGCCAGCAGTTCTCCTTTTCAGGGGGCAGAGGGAACTGAAGCTTTCTTT.

V and J are TRBV3-1 (or the pseudogene TRBV3-2) and TRBJ2-5; D is perhaps TRBD2 (6 bases). The CDR3 is made up of 14 amino acids. The germline CDR1 and CDR2 sequences are LGHDT and YNNKEL (reference sequence). V dropped 5 bases and J dropped 4 bases, with 14 bases sitting between them. The CDR3 protein is CASSDRLVRETQYF. For the CDR3, the DNA is TGTGCCAGCAGCGACCGACTAGTTCGAGAGACCCAGTACTTC.

Only one count was recorded for this clone. V is TRBV7-2 and J is TRBJ1-6; possibly TRBD1 for D (6 bases). Germline V lookup: CDR1 SGHTA, CDR2 FQGNSA. This CDR3 has 16 residues. With 5 bases removed from V and 4 bases from J, the gap between germline ends came to 15 bases. CDR3 DNA: TGTGCCAGCAGCGGCGGGGGGCCCTGGTATAATTCACCCCTCCACTTT. Its protein is CASSGGGPWYNSPLHF.

This clone was seen once. The chain joins TRBV30 to TRBJ2-5, with D tentatively TRBD2 (5 bases). Germline loops: CDR1 GTSNPN, CDR2 SVGIG (reference sequence). V lost 4 bases, J lost 3 bases, and 6 bases lay in between. The CDR3 is 11 residues long. The DNA for the CDR3 is TGTGCCTGGAAGGAGGAAGAGACCCAGTACTTC. Amino acids: CAWKEEETQYF.

V is TRBV5-4 and J is TRBJ1-1; D call uncertain. The CDR3 is 14 amino acids. Germline CDR1 and CDR2: SGHNT and YYREEE (reference sequence). With 0 bases removed from V and 1 base from J, the gap between germline ends came to 7 bases. The CDR3 region has the DNA TGTGCCAGCAGCTTGGAGCCGAGGAACACTGAAGCTTTCTTT. Translating it yields CASSLEPRNTEAFF.

The chain couples TRBV30 to TRBJ1-6; 8 bases align to TRBD1. CDR3 length: 13 residues. Germline lookup yields CDR1 GTSNPN and CDR2 SVGIG (reference sequence). After removal of 7 bases from V and 13 bases from J, the junction contained 12 bases not matched to a gene. DNA for the CDR3: TGTGCCTCCTCGACAGGGGCCCTTTTGCCCCTCCACTTT. It translates to CASSTGALLPLHF.

The chain uses TRBV7-8 and TRBJ1-2; no firm D call. V was pared by 5 bases and J by 1 base, with 8 bases between. Looked up from germline, CDR1 is SGHVS and CDR2 is FQNEAQ. The CDR3 totals 13 residues. The CDR3 DNA sequence: TGTGCCAGCAGCGCCGGGATTAACTATGGCTACACCTTC. The encoded protein is CASSAGINYGYTF. Supplemented by reference TRBV7-8 and TRBJ1-2, the full variable domain reads GAGVSQSPRYKVAKRGQDVALRCDPISGHVSLFWYQQALGQGPEFLTYFQNEAQLDKSGLPSDRFFAERPEGSVSTLKIQRTQQEDSAVYLCASSAGINYGYTFGSGTRLTVV.

The CDR3 is CASSLRQLNYGYTF. CDR3 bases: TGTGCCAGCAGCCTAAGACAGCTTAACTATGGCTACACCTTC. This chain connects TRBV3-1 (or the pseudogene TRBV3-2) to TRBJ1-2; the D gene is possibly TRBD1 (5 bases). This CDR3 has 14 residues. V was clipped by 4 bases and J by 1 base, with 10 bases between them. CDR1 is LGHDT, CDR2 YNNKEL, per germline (reference sequence).

The chain's CDR3 is CASSESSGGADHEQYF. CDR3 sequence (DNA): TGCGCCAGCAGTGAGTCATCCGGGGGGGCGGACCACGAGCAGTACTTC. This chain joins TRBV10-2 and TRBJ2-7, with 8 bases matching TRBD2. The length of the CDR3 is 16 residues. CDR1 is WSHSY, CDR2 SAAADI, per germline. Unmatched junction bases numbered 9, after V lost 0 bases and J lost 5 bases.

The rearrangement links TRBV3-1 (or the pseudogene TRBV3-2) to TRBJ1-6, with unresolved D. The V end was cut by 0 bases, the J end by 8 bases, with 17 bases between. Germline V gene data show CDR1 as LGHDT and CDR2 as YNNKEL (reference sequence). The CDR3 is made up of 17 amino acids. In DNA form, the CDR3 reads TGTGCCAGCAGCCAAGATCAAGGAGGTCAGCCTCATTCACCCCTCCACTTT. Protein product: CASSQDQGGQPHSPLHF.

The J gene is TRBJ2-5, the V gene TRBV20-1, with 8 bases that match TRBD1. Germline-derived CDR1 and CDR2 are DFQATT and SNEGSKA (reference sequence). The CDR3 covers 11 residues. The V gene end was trimmed by 5 bases and the J gene end by 4 bases; junction bases not matched to a gene: 0. The CDR3: CSAGQGETQYF. CDR3 sequence (DNA): TGCAGTGCTGGACAGGGAGAGACCCAGTACTTC.

The chain combines TRBV27 with TRBJ2-2; D is possibly TRBD1 (6 bases). Germline V gene data show CDR1 as MNHEY and CDR2 as SMNVEV (reference sequence). V shed 5 bases and J shed 5 bases, with 18 bases lying between them. CDR3 size: 16 residues. CDR3 nucleotides: TGTGCCAGCAGTCCAAACAGGGACCGAGGGACCGGGGAGCTGTTTTTT. This translates into CASSPNRDRGTGELFF.

The chain combines TRBV5-1 with TRBJ2-1; unclear D gene. Per the germline V gene, CDR1 is SGHRS and CDR2 is YFSETQ. This CDR3 comprises 11 residues. Trimming pared 1 base from V and 7 bases from J, leaving 3 bases between. As DNA, the CDR3 is TGCGCCAGCAGCTTGCAGAATGAGCAGTTCTTC. Translation: CASSLQNEQFF.

The genes are TRBV12-3 or TRBV12-4 and TRBJ1-1, with D unclear. The ends were cut back, 6 bases at V and 11 bases at J, with 16 bases in the middle. This CDR3 has 12 amino acids. The DNA for the CDR3 is TGTGCCAGCAGGTCCCCCGGGGTGGGGGCTTTCTTT. It yields the protein CASRSPGVGAFF.

This chain uses TRBV7-8 with TRBJ1-2; tentatively, D is TRBD1 (6 bases). V was clipped by 5 bases and J by 4 bases, with 11 bases between them. The CDR3 contains 13 residues. The germline gives CDR1 SGHVS, CDR2 FQNEAQ. The CDR3 bases are TGTGCCAGCAGCCCACTGGGGGCCTATGGCTACACCTTC. Translation: CASSPLGAYGYTF.

As for this clone: A much larger clonotype is one base distant, so this may be a read error. The chain uses TRBV10-1 and TRBJ2-1; a weak D match, TRBD2 (6 bases). This CDR3 has 15 amino acids. CDR1 and CDR2 (germline): WNHNN, SYGVQD (reference sequence). This chain's CDR3 is CPSSRRGRGTDEQFF. CDR3 coding DNA: TGCCCCAGCAGTCGCCGGGGTCGCGGGACCGATGAGCAGTTCTTC.

V usage is TRBV5-4 and J usage is TRBJ1-5, with TRBD1 identical over 8 bases. V shed 4 bases, J shed 4 bases, and the junction held 4 bases outside the gene matches. The CDR3 spans 14 residues. Per germline, CDR1 SGHNT and CDR2 YYREEE (reference sequence). CDR3 region: CASSRDRGNQPQHF. In nucleotides, the CDR3 is TGTGCCAGCAGCCGAGACAGGGGAAATCAGCCCCAGCATTTT.

The chain couples TRBV6-5 to TRBJ2-7; D may be TRBD1 (6 bases). The V end was cut by 6 bases, the J end by 1 base, with 16 bases between. CDR1 and CDR2 (germline): MNHEY, SVGAGI. The CDR3 runs to 15 residues. The CDR3 loop is CASRAQQGGSYEQYF. The CDR3, as DNA: TGTGCCAGCAGGGCCCAACAGGGTGGTTCCTACGAGCAGTACTTC.